These 32 T cell receptor beta chains share one sample of origin, sequenced in a study of blood T cell repertoires in COVID-19. Profiled with immunoSEQ multiplex PCR; TCRdb holds only in-frame clones, not every one. The sample carries under 120,000 clones, 80% to 90% recorded once. Specimen: peripheral blood. The receptor source for this set is a human donor in a cohort sampled during active COVID-19.

CDR3 coding DNA: TGTGCCAGCAGCTTATGGCCTGCGAACACCGGGGAGCTGTTTTTT. It encodes CASSLWPANTGELFF. This chain connects TRBV7-9 to TRBJ2-2, with unresolved D. The CDR3 has 15 amino acids. Trimming shortened V by 2 bases and J by 0 bases, and 7 bases separated the two germline ends. Germline CDR1 is SEHNR and CDR2 is FQNEAQ (reference sequence).

This clone has more than one count but fewer than ten. The rearrangement links TRBV11-2 to TRBJ2-7, with TRBD1 identical over 7 bases. CDR1 is SGHAT, CDR2 FQNNGV, per germline. This CDR3 comprises 13 residues. V trimming: 4 bases; J trimming: 9 bases; junction bases outside the gene matches: 9. Written as DNA, the CDR3 is TGTGCCAGCAGCTCGCTGGGACAGCACAGGCAGTACTTC. Its protein is CASSSLGQHRQYF.

The gene calls are TRBV6-2 or TRBV6-3 and TRBJ2-5; D might be TRBD2 (7 bases). V was cut by 5 bases and J by 1 base, with 17 bases left in between. Germline assignment: CDR1 MNHEY and CDR2 SVGEGT. The CDR3 has 16 amino acids. CDR3 DNA sequence: TGTGCCAGCAGTACCCCCTCCGGGGGGCCCCAAGAGACCCAGTACTTC. Translated: CASSTPSGGPQETQYF.

V is TRBV6-6 and J is TRBJ2-7; TRBD2 aligns across 7 bases. There are 14 residues in the CDR3. Germline V gives CDR1 MNHNY, CDR2 SVGAGI (reference sequence). V lost 5 bases, J lost 5 bases, and 9 bases stayed unmatched. This CDR3 reads CASSTYRAGDEQYF. CDR3 sequence (DNA): TGTGCCAGCAGTACCTACCGCGCGGGGGACGAGCAGTACTTC.

J is TRBJ2-5 and V is TRBV7-9; 7 bases map to TRBD1. The CDR3 runs 15 residues. V was pared by 5 bases and J by 5 bases, with 11 bases of the junction left unmatched. Germline V gene lookup returns CDR1 SEHNR and CDR2 FQNEAQ (reference sequence). The CDR3 DNA reads TGTGCCAGCAGCCAAGGGACAGTCCTTGGGGAGACCCAGTACTTC. Encoded protein: CASSQGTVLGETQYF.

The V and J genes are TRBV28 and TRBJ2-3; TRBD2 matches at 7 bases. There are 15 residues in the CDR3. CDR1 is MDHEN and CDR2 is SYDVKM in the germline V gene. The V gene end was trimmed by 3 bases and the J gene end by 3 bases; junction bases not matched to a gene: 6. The CDR3 is CASSFGGSVTDTQYF. The CDR3 coding sequence is TGTGCCAGCAGTTTCGGCGGGAGTGTTACAGATACGCAGTATTTT.

V is TRBV11-2 and J is TRBJ1-6, with D maybe TRBD1 (6 bases). Trimming removed 1 base from V and 10 bases from J, with 8 bases in between. Germline CDR1 SGHAT, CDR2 FQNNGV. The CDR3 length is 13 residues. The CDR3 DNA is TGTGCCAGCAGCTTAGGGACAGCCTCACCCCTCCACTTT. Its protein is CASSLGTASPLHF. Drawing the rest from reference TRBV11-2 and TRBJ1-6, the complete variable domain is EAGVAQSPRYKIIEKRQSVAFWCNPISGHATLYWYQQILGQGPKLLIQFQNNGVVDDSQLPKDRFSAERLKGVDSTLKIQPAKLEDSAVYLCASSLGTASPLHFGNGTRLTVT.

Points on this clone: The sample has other DNA sequences that encode this CDR3 too. The V call is TRBV19, the J call TRBJ2-6; no clear D. Trimming cost V 2 bases and J 2 bases, with 4 bases left between them. This CDR3 is built from 14 residues. The germline CDR1 and CDR2 sequences are LNHDA and SQIVND (reference sequence). The CDR3: CASSIQTGANVLTF. The DNA for the CDR3 is TGTGCCAGTAGTATACAGACTGGGGCCAACGTCCTGACTTTC.

As to this clone: Other nucleotide sequences in the sample specify the same CDR3. The CDR3 sequence is CASSFTGDSNQPQHF. In DNA, the CDR3 is TGTGCCAGCAGCTTTACGGGGGATAGCAATCAGCCCCAGCATTTT. The V and J genes are TRBV7-9 and TRBJ1-5, with a tentative D call TRBD1 (5 bases). The CDR3 is made up of 15 amino acids. V was shortened by 3 bases and J by 0 bases, with 9 bases between the two germline ends. Germline values: CDR1 SEHNR, CDR2 FQNEAQ (reference sequence).

In this sample, this clone turned up once. This chain connects TRBV7-2 to TRBJ2-1, with a tentative D call TRBD1 (7 bases). The germline CDR1 and CDR2 sequences are SGHTA and FQGNSA. The V end lost 1 base, the J end lost 6 bases, and 10 bases lay between the germline ends. This CDR3 is 14 amino acids long. CDR3 DNA sequence: TGTGCCAGCAGCTTAGTCAGGGGGGCCAATGAGCAGTTCTTC. It codes for CASSLVRGANEQFF.

J is TRBJ1-2 and V is TRBV28; D might be TRBD1 (6 bases). The germline gives CDR1 MDHEN, CDR2 SYDVKM. This CDR3 has 15 amino acids. V lost 6 bases and J 1 base, leaving 15 bases between the germline ends. CDR3 loop: CASSRGRGYNYGYTF. In DNA form, the CDR3 reads TGTGCCAGCAGCCGCGGCAGGGGCTATAACTATGGCTACACCTTC.

The rearrangement links TRBV7-9 to TRBJ2-2; a possible D gene is TRBD1 (6 bases). Trimming cost V 5 bases and J 3 bases, with 13 bases left between them. Germline V lookup: CDR1 SEHNR, CDR2 FQNEAQ (reference sequence). The CDR3 has 15 amino acids. The CDR3: CASSVRDTHTGELFF. The DNA for the CDR3 is TGTGCCAGCAGCGTACGGGACACTCACACCGGGGAGCTGTTTTTT.

This rearrangement joins TRBV28 to TRBJ1-1; a weak D match, TRBD1 (6 bases). The CDR3 has 16 residues. The ends were cut back, 4 bases at V and 5 bases at J, with 20 bases in the middle. Germline lookup yields CDR1 MDHEN and CDR2 SYDVKM. In DNA, the CDR3 is TGTGCCAGCAGTTCAGCAGGGGTGGGCTTTAGGACTGAAGCTTTCTTT. Protein: CASSSAGVGFRTEAFF.

In this sample, this clone turned up once. This chain joins TRBV28 and TRBJ1-2; D gene ambiguous. Looked up from germline, CDR1 is MDHEN and CDR2 is SYDVKM. V was shortened by 5 bases and J by 1 base, with 14 bases between the two germline ends. The CDR3 totals 15 residues. The CDR3 spells CASSGSAGLNYGYTF. For the CDR3, the DNA is TGTGCCAGCAGTGGCTCTGCCGGACTTAACTATGGCTACACCTTC.

Comment on this clone: One junction end disagrees with the germline gene, perhaps due to a read error. The chain uses TRBV20-1 and TRBJ2-3; 7 bases match TRBD2. The CDR3 loop spans 11 amino acids. Germline V gene sequence: CDR1 DFQATT, CDR2 SNEGSKA (reference sequence). Here the CDR3 DNA reads TGTTGGGGGGGGATCTCAGATACGCAGTATTTT. This gives the protein CWGGISDTQYF.

The chain joins TRBV4-2 to TRBJ1-1; TRBD1 is a possible D gene (5 bases). With 0 bases removed from V and 10 bases from J, the gap between germline ends came to 15 bases. This CDR3 comprises 14 residues. Per germline, CDR1 LGHNA and CDR2 YNFKEQ. This CDR3 reads CASSQDGGAVGAFF. CDR3 in DNA: TGTGCCAGCAGCCAAGATGGTGGGGCTGTTGGAGCTTTCTTT.

This chain joins TRBV5-5 and TRBJ2-2; D not resolved. The germline V gene has CDR1 SGHKS and CDR2 YYEKEE (reference sequence). V was trimmed by 2 bases and J by 5 bases, leaving 4 bases between them. The CDR3 contains 12 residues. The CDR3 nucleotides read TGTGCCAGCAGCTTCCTAACCGGGGAGCTGTTTTTT. Translated: CASSFLTGELFF.

This sequence joins TRBV7-3 and TRBJ2-1; D perhaps matches TRBD1 (5 bases). Germline CDR1 SGHTA, CDR2 FQGTGA. The CDR3 spans 15 residues. V lost 5 bases, J lost 1 base, and 12 bases lay in between. This CDR3 is CASSPDSLSYNEQFF. The CDR3 DNA sequence: TGTGCCAGCAGCCCCGACAGTCTGTCCTACAATGAGCAGTTCTTC.

This clone was found once. The rearrangement uses TRBV6-1 and TRBJ1-4; D may be TRBD1 (5 bases). Per the germline V gene, CDR1 is MNHNS and CDR2 is SASEGT. The CDR3 runs to 14 residues. Trimming removed 2 bases at V and 5 bases at J, with 9 bases between. CDR3 amino acids: CASSERQLNEKLFF. The CDR3 nucleotides are TGTGCCAGCAGTGAACGACAGCTCAATGAAAAACTGTTTTTT.

The V gene is TRBV6-2 or TRBV6-3, the J gene TRBJ2-7; tentatively, D is TRBD2 (5 bases). Trimming removed 5 bases from V and 6 bases from J, with 14 bases in between. Germline CDR1 MNHEY, CDR2 SVGEGT. This CDR3 region has 13 residues. In DNA, the CDR3 is TGTGCCAGCAGTGGAGGCGTTTATACCGAGCAGTACTTC. Its translation is CASSGGVYTEQYF.

The genes are TRBV29-1 and TRBJ2-5; D may be TRBD1 (5 bases). The CDR3 is made up of 11 amino acids. In germline, CDR1 is SQVTM, CDR2 ANQGSEA. V shed 7 bases and J shed 5 bases, with 11 bases lying between them. The CDR3 sequence is CSAIYRETQYF. CDR3 DNA sequence: TGCAGCGCGATTTACAGGGAGACCCAGTACTTC. Full variable domain (rest looked up from reference TRBV29-1 and TRBJ2-5): SAVISQKPSRDICQRGTSLTIQCQVDSQVTMMFWYRQQPGQSLTLIATANQGSEATYESGFVIDKFPISRPNLTFSTLTVSNMSPEDSSIYLCSAIYRETQYFGPGTRLLVL.

The V and J genes are TRBV27 and TRBJ1-2; D possibly corresponds to TRBD1 (6 bases). The germline gives CDR1 MNHEY, CDR2 SMNVEV (reference sequence). Trimming pared 4 bases from V and 8 bases from J, leaving 17 bases between. CDR3 length: 14 amino acids. The CDR3 region is CASSSLRGSSGYTF. The CDR3 DNA reads TGTGCCAGCAGTTCACTCAGGGGATCATCGGGCTACACCTTC.

This sequence joins TRBV2 and TRBJ2-3; D may be TRBD2 (7 bases). Germline values: CDR1 SNHLY, CDR2 FYNNEI. V was cut by 6 bases and J by 6 bases, with 13 bases left in between. The CDR3 consists of 13 residues. The CDR3 region has the DNA TGTGCCAGCAGGGCGACGGGGGGCGATACGCAGTATTTT. Encoded protein: CASRATGGDTQYF.

The genes are TRBV5-1 and TRBJ2-7, with 12 bases identical to TRBD2. The germline V gene encodes CDR1 SGHRS and CDR2 YFSETQ. The V gene end was trimmed by 2 bases and the J gene end by 2 bases; junction bases not matched to a gene: 2. The length of the CDR3 is 15 residues. CDR3 sequence (DNA): TGCGCCAGCAGCTTATCTAGCGGGGGGGCCTACGAGCAGTACTTC. This translates into CASSLSSGGAYEQYF.

The chain uses TRBV29-1 and TRBJ1-5; D is possibly TRBD1 (6 bases). Germline V gene lookup returns CDR1 SQVTM and CDR2 ANQGSEA. This CDR3 has 13 residues. Trimming cost V 7 bases and J 4 bases, with 14 bases left between them. The CDR3 sequence: CSGQTGLNQPQHF. The CDR3 DNA is TGCAGCGGACAAACAGGGCTGAATCAGCCCCAGCATTTT. The entire variable domain, with the rest obtained from reference TRBV29-1 and TRBJ1-5, is as follows: SAVISQKPSRDICQRGTSLTIQCQVDSQVTMMFWYRQQPGQSLTLIATANQGSEATYESGFVIDKFPISRPNLTFSTLTVSNMSPEDSSIYLCSGQTGLNQPQHFGDGTRLSIL.

This chain uses TRBV6-6 with TRBJ1-1, with D possibly TRBD1 on 5 matching bases. V was trimmed by 6 bases and J by 4 bases, leaving 15 bases between them. CDR3 length: 14 residues. Germline CDR1 MNHNY, CDR2 SVGAGI (reference sequence). This CDR3 reads CASSELNQGTEAFF. DNA of the CDR3: TGTGCCAGCAGCGAACTCAACCAGGGCACTGAAGCTTTCTTT.

This clone showed up just a few times. The chain links TRBV7-9 to TRBJ1-2, with 7 bases lining up with TRBD1. Germline CDR1 and CDR2: SEHNR and FQNEAQ (reference sequence). Trimming removed 7 bases from V and 6 bases from J; junction bases left unmatched: 11. The CDR3 is 14 amino acids. The chain's CDR3 is CASTRQGGENGYTF. CDR3 sequence (DNA): TGTGCCAGCACCCGACAGGGAGGTGAGAATGGCTACACCTTC.

V gene TRBV28 combines with J gene TRBJ2-5; D may be TRBD1 (5 bases). V lost 2 bases to trimming and J lost 3 bases, with 13 bases between them. The CDR3 extends over 15 amino acids. Per germline, CDR1 MDHEN and CDR2 SYDVKM. CDR3 nucleotide sequence: TGTGCCAGCAGTTTAGGGATTGGGGCAGAAGAGACCCAGTACTTC. Protein sequence: CASSLGIGAEETQYF.

The chain combines TRBV27 with TRBJ1-4; weak D call: TRBD1 (6 bases). Trimming removed 11 bases from V and 0 bases from J, with 13 bases in between. The CDR3 has 14 residues. The V gene's germline CDR1 is MNHEY and CDR2 SMNVEV (reference sequence). DNA for the CDR3: TGTGCCTCCTCGGACAGTTCAACTAATGAAAAACTGTTTTTT. Amino acids: CASSDSSTNEKLFF.

The V and J genes are TRBV10-3 and TRBJ1-1, with 9 bases aligning to TRBD1. Germline loops: CDR1 ENHRY, CDR2 SYGVKD. The CDR3 consists of 15 residues. The J segment lost 2 bases and the V segment lost 4 bases, leaving 5 bases of the junction unmatched. This CDR3 reads CAISGGQGGNTEAFF. The CDR3 DNA sequence: TGTGCCATCAGTGGGGGACAGGGCGGAAACACTGAAGCTTTCTTT.

The gene calls are TRBV7-2 and TRBJ1-5, with D unclear. The CDR3 covers 13 residues. Trimming removed 4 bases at V and 4 bases at J, with 8 bases between. Germline CDR1 SGHTA, CDR2 FQGNSA. The CDR3 DNA reads TGTGCCAGCAGCTACACCATGAATCAGCCCCAGCATTTT. This encodes CASSYTMNQPQHF.

This rearrangement joins TRBV15 to TRBJ2-7, with TRBD2 as a possible D gene (6 bases). The CDR3 extends over 17 amino acids. CDR1 and CDR2 (germline): LNHNV, YYDKDF (reference sequence). V was clipped by 0 bases and J by 0 bases, with 15 bases between them. The CDR3 region has the DNA TGTGCCACCAGCAGAGATCTCCAGCGGGTAAGCTCCTACGAGCAGTACTTC. This translates into CATSRDLQRVSSYEQYF.